A single sample is the source of the 20 T cell receptor beta chains below, sequenced in a study of human T cells and chemical hapten exposure. Stated time point: patch test 1, 2 weeks after DPC sensitization. Treatment noted: therapeutic diphenylcyclopropenone sensitization with weekly scalp DPC. TCRdb fed the RACE reads into MiXCR, producing one record per CDR3 protein. This table holds 180,000 or so distinct CDR3 sequences, roughly 15% found once. The material sequenced was whole blood, taken in connection with sensitization to the hapten diphenylcyclopropenone (DPC). The receptors derive from a woman in her thirties with alopecia areata. Some clones in this sample may be carry-over from other donors' samples.

This clonotype came up many times. This chain joins TRBV5-4 and TRBJ1-1; 7 bases line up with TRBD1. The CDR3 spans 15 residues. After removal of 2 bases from V and 0 bases from J, the junction contained 4 bases not matched to a gene. Germline V gene lookup returns CDR1 SGHNT and CDR2 YYREEE (reference sequence). CDR3 loop: CASSLQGSMNTEAFF. CDR3 DNA sequence: TGTGCCAGCAGCTTACAGGGGTCGATGAACACTGAAGCTTTCTTT.

Ten or more counts support this clonotype. This chain connects TRBV5-1 to TRBJ2-2; the match to TRBD2 covers 8 bases. CDR1 SGHRS and CDR2 YFSETQ come from the germline V gene. V shed 3 bases and J 4 bases; nucleotides not matched to a gene: 5. This CDR3 is built from 15 residues. In DNA, the CDR3 is TGCGCCAGCAGCTCAAGCGGGAGCTCCACCGGGGAGCTGTTTTTT. Its protein is CASSSSGSSTGELFF.

There are a few counts of this clonotype. CDR3 in amino acids: CASSLMADTEAFF. DNA of the CDR3: TGTGCCAGCAGTTTAATGGCAGACACTGAAGCTTTCTTT. The chain has TRBV12-3 or TRBV12-4 and TRBJ1-1; the D is unclear. The CDR3 has 13 residues. The germline V and J ends were trimmed by 2 bases and 3 bases, with 7 bases remaining between them.

This clonotype was seen many times. The chain combines TRBV3-1 with TRBJ2-7, with D possibly TRBD2 on 6 matching bases. The V end was cut by 1 base, the J end by 0 bases, with 7 bases between. The CDR3 has 14 amino acids. Per the germline V gene, CDR1 is LGHDT and CDR2 is YNNKEL (reference sequence). The CDR3 reads CASSQGLVSYEQYF. The CDR3 DNA follows: TGTGCCAGCAGCCAAGGACTAGTCTCCTACGAGCAGTACTTC.

This clonotype has more than one count but fewer than ten. The CDR3 here is CASSLDLDIYYNEQFF. The DNA of the CDR3 is TGCGCCAGCAGCTTGGACCTCGACATATACTACAATGAGCAGTTCTTC. The rearrangement joins TRBV5-1 to TRBJ2-1, with D unclear. The V gene's germline CDR1 is SGHRS and CDR2 YFSETQ. The CDR3 runs 16 residues. Trimming removed 0 bases from V and 3 bases from J, with 13 bases in between.

The gene calls are TRBV30 and TRBJ1-1; D ambiguous. Germline CDR1 is GTSNPN and CDR2 is SVGIG (reference sequence). V was trimmed by 4 bases and J by 0 bases, leaving 9 bases between them. This CDR3 comprises 13 residues. As DNA, the CDR3 is TGTGCCTGGACTGATGGGATGAACACTGAAGCTTTCTTT. Its translation: CAWTDGMNTEAFF.

This CDR3 is CSARESGRETQYF. Written as DNA, the CDR3 is TGCAGTGCTAGGGAGAGCGGGAGAGAGACCCAGTACTTC. The chain employs TRBV20-1 and TRBJ2-5, with 8 bases that match TRBD2. CDR1 is DFQATT and CDR2 is SNEGSKA in the germline V gene (reference sequence). Trimming removed 3 bases from V and 4 bases from J; junction bases left unmatched: 4. CDR3 length: 13 residues.

This clonotype was seen more than once but under ten times. The chain is built from TRBV7-9 and TRBJ2-2; D is unclear. The CDR3 is made up of 17 amino acids. V was pared by 5 bases and J by 1 base, with 17 bases between. In germline, CDR1 is SEHNR, CDR2 FQNEAQ (reference sequence). The chain's CDR3 is CASSHPRTELNTGELFF. CDR3 DNA sequence: TGTGCCAGCAGCCACCCTAGGACCGAGTTGAACACCGGGGAGCTGTTTTTT.

The chain employs TRBV28 and TRBJ2-3, with TRBD1 as a possible D gene (6 bases). Trimming stripped 7 bases from V and 1 base from J, with 15 bases between. The CDR3 is 15 residues long. Germline V lookup: CDR1 MDHEN, CDR2 SYDVKM. CDR3 amino acids: CASTPGDTRTDTQYF. The CDR3 DNA follows: TGTGCCAGCACCCCCGGGGACACGCGCACAGATACGCAGTATTTT.

V usage is TRBV3-1 and J usage is TRBJ2-7; D is ambiguous. The CDR3 has 13 amino acids. V lost 10 bases and J lost 9, with 22 bases in between. Germline V gene data show CDR1 as LGHDT and CDR2 as YNNKEL (reference sequence). CDR3 sequence reads: CATSDRVSVAQYF. The CDR3 nucleotides read TGTGCCACCTCAGATCGGGTTTCGGTCGCGCAGTACTTC.

The sample holds a few counts of this clonotype. The chain is built from TRBV20-1 and TRBJ2-5; TRBD2 aligns across 16 bases. The J segment lost 4 bases and the V segment lost 0 bases, leaving 5 bases of the junction unmatched. The CDR3 sequence is 17 residues long. CDR1 is DFQATT, CDR2 SNEGSKA, per germline (reference sequence). This chain's CDR3 is CSARDPGLAGGIETQYF. In DNA form, the CDR3 reads TGCAGTGCTAGAGATCCGGGACTAGCGGGAGGGATAGAGACCCAGTACTTC.

This clonotype came up a few times. V usage is TRBV19 and J usage is TRBJ2-7; 12 positions agree with TRBD1. The length of the CDR3 is 15 residues. V trimming: 4 bases; J trimming: 2 bases; junction bases outside the gene matches: 3. CDR1 is LNHDA, CDR2 SQIVND, per germline (reference sequence). The CDR3 here is CASSTGQGAAYEQYF. The CDR3 coding sequence is TGTGCCAGTAGTACGGGACAGGGGGCCGCCTACGAGCAGTACTTC.

This clonotype was counted a few times. Here the CDR3 DNA reads TGCGCCAGCACCACGGACAGAAGCACTGAAGCTTTCTTT. Translated: CASTTDRSTEAFF. The gene calls are TRBV5-1 and TRBJ1-1, with TRBD1 as a possible D gene (6 bases). Germline CDR1 is SGHRS and CDR2 is YFSETQ. The CDR3 sequence is 13 residues long. V lost 6 bases and J lost 4, with 13 bases in between.

The rearrangement joins TRBV19 to TRBJ1-2, with D possibly being TRBD1 (5 bases). V lost 7 bases and J 0 bases, leaving 12 bases between the germline ends. This CDR3 contains 14 residues. The germline V gene encodes CDR1 LNHDA and CDR2 SQIVND (reference sequence). CDR3 DNA: TGTGCCAGTACCCCAACGACAGCTAACTATGGCTACACCTTC. Protein sequence: CASTPTTANYGYTF.

Ten or more counts support this clonotype. The chain links TRBV12-3 or TRBV12-4 to TRBJ1-1; tentatively, D is TRBD1 (5 bases). V gave up 2 bases and J gave up 4 bases, with 8 bases separating them. There are 13 residues in the CDR3. CDR3 in amino acids: CASSLSQGTEAFF. In nucleotides, the CDR3 is TGTGCCAGCAGTTTATCCCAGGGCACTGAAGCTTTCTTT.

This clonotype was detected a few times. The chain joins TRBV29-1 to TRBJ1-2; 7 nucleotides align to TRBD1. V was clipped by 7 bases and J by 6 bases; unmatched bases: 14. Germline V lookup: CDR1 SQVTM, CDR2 ANQGSEA. CDR3 length: 14 amino acids. The CDR3 region has the DNA TGCAGCGCACCACCCCGTGTAGGGGGCGATGGCTACACCTTC. This sequence encodes CSAPPRVGGDGYTF.

This clonotype has a handful of counts. This chain links TRBV3-1 with TRBJ1-1, with D uncertain. The CDR3 runs 13 residues. V was cut by 1 base and J by 3 bases, with 6 bases left in between. Per germline, CDR1 LGHDT and CDR2 YNNKEL (reference sequence). The CDR3 nucleotides read TGTGCCAGCAGCCAAGCAGGCCACACTGAAGCTTTCTTT. Encoded protein: CASSQAGHTEAFF.

This clonotype was detected only a few times. This sequence joins TRBV15 and TRBJ1-1; D unclear. This CDR3 region has 16 residues. Looked up from germline, CDR1 is LNHNV and CDR2 is YYDKDF (reference sequence). Trimming took 0 bases from V and 0 from J, leaving 11 bases between them. The CDR3 here is CATSRDRRRMNTEAFF. In DNA, the CDR3 is TGTGCCACCAGCAGAGATCGGCGCAGGATGAACACTGAAGCTTTCTTT. The entire variable domain, with the rest obtained from reference TRBV15 and TRBJ1-1, is as follows: DAMVIQNPRYQVTQFGKPVTLSCSQTLNHNVMYWYQQKSSQAPKLLFHYYDKDFNNEADTPDNFQSRRPNTSFCFLDIRSPGLGDTAMYLCATSRDRRRMNTEAFFGQGTRLTVV.

This clonotype appeared a few times. The chain joins TRBV9 to TRBJ2-2; 8 bases align to TRBD1. V lost 0 bases, J lost 6 bases, and 10 bases stayed unmatched. CDR1 and CDR2 (germline): SGDLS, YYNGEE. The CDR3 is 17 residues long. CDR3 in DNA: TGTGCCAGCAGCGTAGTTGGCACAGGGGGTCTGGCCGGGGAGCTGTTTTTT. It is translated as CASSVVGTGGLAGELFF.

This clonotype was recorded at least ten times. The V and J genes are TRBV29-1 and TRBJ2-2; 7 bases line up with TRBD1. In germline, CDR1 is SQVTM, CDR2 ANQGSEA. CDR3 length equals 13 residues. The V and J ends lost 5 bases and 4 bases, in that order; junction bases with no gene match: 4. The CDR3: CSVSSGGTGELFF. In DNA form, the CDR3 reads TGCAGCGTTTCTTCAGGGGGCACCGGGGAGCTGTTTTTT.